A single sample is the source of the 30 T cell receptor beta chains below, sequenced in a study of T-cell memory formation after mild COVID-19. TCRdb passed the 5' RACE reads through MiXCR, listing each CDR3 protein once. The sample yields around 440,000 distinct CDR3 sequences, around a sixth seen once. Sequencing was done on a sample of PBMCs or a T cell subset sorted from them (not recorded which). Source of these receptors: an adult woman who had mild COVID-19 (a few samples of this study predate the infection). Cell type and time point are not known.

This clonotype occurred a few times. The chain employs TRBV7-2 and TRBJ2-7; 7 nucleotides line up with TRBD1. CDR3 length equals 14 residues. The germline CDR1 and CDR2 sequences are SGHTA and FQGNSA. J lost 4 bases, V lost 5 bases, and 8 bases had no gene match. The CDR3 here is CASSPGQAAYEQYF. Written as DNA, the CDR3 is TGTGCCAGCAGCCCCGGACAGGCGGCGTACGAGCAGTACTTC.

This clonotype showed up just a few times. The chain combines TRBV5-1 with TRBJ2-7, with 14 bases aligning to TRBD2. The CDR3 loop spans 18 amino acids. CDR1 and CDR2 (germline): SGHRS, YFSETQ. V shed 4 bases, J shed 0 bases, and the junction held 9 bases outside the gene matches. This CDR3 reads CASSPSGTSGGSSYEQYF. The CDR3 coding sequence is TGCGCCAGCAGCCCCTCCGGGACTAGCGGGGGCAGCTCCTACGAGCAGTACTTC. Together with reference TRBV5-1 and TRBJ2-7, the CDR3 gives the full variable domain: KAGVTQTPRYLIKTRGQQVTLSCSPISGHRSVSWYQQTPGQGLQFLFEYFSETQRNKGNFPGRFSGRQFSNSRSEMNVSTLELGDSALYLCASSPSGTSGGSSYEQYFGPGTRLTVT.

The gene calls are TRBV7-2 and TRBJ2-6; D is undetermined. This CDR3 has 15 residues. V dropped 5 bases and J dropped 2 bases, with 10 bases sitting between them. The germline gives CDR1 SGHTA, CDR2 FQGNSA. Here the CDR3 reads CASSPTKAGANVLTF. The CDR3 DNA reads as TGTGCCAGCAGCCCTACAAAGGCTGGGGCCAACGTCCTGACTTTC.

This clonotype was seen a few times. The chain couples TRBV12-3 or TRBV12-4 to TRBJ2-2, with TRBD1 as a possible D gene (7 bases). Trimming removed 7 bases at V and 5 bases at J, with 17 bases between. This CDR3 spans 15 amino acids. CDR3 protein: CASTVTGRLTGELFF. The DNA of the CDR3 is TGTGCCAGCACCGTGACAGGGAGGTTGACCGGGGAGCTGTTTTTT.

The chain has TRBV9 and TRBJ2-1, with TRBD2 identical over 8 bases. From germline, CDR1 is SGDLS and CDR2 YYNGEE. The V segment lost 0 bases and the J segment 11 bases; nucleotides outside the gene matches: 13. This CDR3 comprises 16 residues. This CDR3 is CASSVARSGGTTQQFF. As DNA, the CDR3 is TGTGCCAGCAGCGTAGCGAGGAGCGGGGGCACGACGCAGCAGTTCTTC.

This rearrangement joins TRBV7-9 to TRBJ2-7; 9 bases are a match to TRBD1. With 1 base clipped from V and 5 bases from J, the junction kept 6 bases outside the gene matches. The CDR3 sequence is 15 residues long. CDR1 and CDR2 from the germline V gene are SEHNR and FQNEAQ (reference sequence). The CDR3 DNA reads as TGTGCCAGCAGCTTAGAGGGGACAGGGACGGACGAGCAGTACTTC. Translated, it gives CASSLEGTGTDEQYF.

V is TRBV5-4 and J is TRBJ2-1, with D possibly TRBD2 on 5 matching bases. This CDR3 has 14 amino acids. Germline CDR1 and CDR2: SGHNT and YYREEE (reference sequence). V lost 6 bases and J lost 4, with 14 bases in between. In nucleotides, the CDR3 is TGTGCCAGCACCGCAGTGGACTCGTACAATGAGCAGTTCTTC. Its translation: CASTAVDSYNEQFF.

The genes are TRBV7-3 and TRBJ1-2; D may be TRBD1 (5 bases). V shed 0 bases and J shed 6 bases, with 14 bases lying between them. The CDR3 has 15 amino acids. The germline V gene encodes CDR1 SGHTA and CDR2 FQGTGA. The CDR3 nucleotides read TGTGCCAGCAGCTTAACGGGCAGGGAGCTTGATGGCTACACCTTC. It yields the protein CASSLTGRELDGYTF.

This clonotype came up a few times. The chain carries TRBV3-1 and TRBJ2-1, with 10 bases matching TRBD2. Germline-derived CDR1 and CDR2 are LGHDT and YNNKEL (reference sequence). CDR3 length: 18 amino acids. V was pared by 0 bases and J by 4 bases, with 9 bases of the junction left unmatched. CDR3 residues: CASSQDWVEAGGYNEQFF. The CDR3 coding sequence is TGTGCCAGCAGCCAAGATTGGGTGGAAGCGGGGGGGTACAATGAGCAGTTCTTC.

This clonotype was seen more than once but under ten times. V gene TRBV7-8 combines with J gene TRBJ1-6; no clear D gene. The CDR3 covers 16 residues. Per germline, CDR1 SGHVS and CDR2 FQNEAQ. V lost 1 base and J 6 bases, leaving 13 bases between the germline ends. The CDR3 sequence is CASSLGRGGGNSPLHF. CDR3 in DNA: TGTGCCAGCAGCTTAGGGCGGGGAGGAGGTAATTCACCCCTCCACTTT.

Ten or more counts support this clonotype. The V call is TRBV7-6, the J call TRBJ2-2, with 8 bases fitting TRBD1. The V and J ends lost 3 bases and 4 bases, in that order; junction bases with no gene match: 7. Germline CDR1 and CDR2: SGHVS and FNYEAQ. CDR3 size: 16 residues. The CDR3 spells CASSLGRQGPTGELFF. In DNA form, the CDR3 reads TGTGCCAGCAGCTTGGGGAGACAGGGGCCCACCGGGGAGCTGTTTTTT. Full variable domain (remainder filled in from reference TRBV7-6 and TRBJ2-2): GAGVSQSPRYKVTKRGQDVALRCDPISGHVSLYWYRQALGQGPEFLTYFNYEAQQDKSGLPNDRFSAERPEGSISTLTIQRTEQRDSAMYRCASSLGRQGPTGELFFGEGSRLTVL.

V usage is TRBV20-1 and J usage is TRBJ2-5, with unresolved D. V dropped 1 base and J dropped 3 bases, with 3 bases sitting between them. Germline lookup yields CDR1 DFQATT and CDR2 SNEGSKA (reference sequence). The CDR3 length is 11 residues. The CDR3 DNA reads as TGCAGTGCTAGAGGAAAAGAGACCCAGTACTTC. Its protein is CSARGKETQYF.

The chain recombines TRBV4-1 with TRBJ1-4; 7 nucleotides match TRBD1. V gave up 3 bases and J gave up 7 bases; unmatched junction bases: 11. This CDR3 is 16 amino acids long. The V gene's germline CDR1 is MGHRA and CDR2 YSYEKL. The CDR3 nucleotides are TGCGCCAGCAGCCAGCGCCGACAGGGCTTGGGTGAAAAACTGTTTTTT. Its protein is CASSQRRQGLGEKLFF.

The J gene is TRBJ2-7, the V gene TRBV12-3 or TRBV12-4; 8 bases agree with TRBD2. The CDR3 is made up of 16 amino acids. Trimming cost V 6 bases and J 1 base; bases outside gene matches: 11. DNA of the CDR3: TGTGCCAGCAGCCCCGGCCCGGGGGGGGCGTCCTACGAGCAGTACTTC. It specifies CASSPGPGGASYEQYF.

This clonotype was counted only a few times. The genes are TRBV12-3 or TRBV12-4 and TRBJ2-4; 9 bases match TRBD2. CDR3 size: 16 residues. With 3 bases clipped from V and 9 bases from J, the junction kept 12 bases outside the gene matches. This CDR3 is CASSFRALAGVSIQYF. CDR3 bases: TGTGCCAGCAGTTTTAGGGCACTAGCGGGCGTAAGCATTCAGTACTTC.

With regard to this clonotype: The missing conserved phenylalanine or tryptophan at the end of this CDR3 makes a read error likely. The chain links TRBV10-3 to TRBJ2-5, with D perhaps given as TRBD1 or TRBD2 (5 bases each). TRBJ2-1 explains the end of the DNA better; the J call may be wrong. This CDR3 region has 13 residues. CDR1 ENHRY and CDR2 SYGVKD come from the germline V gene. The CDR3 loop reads CAISAGLTETQFY. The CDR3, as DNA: TGTGCCATCAGTGCGGGGCTGACGGAGACCCAGTTCTAC.

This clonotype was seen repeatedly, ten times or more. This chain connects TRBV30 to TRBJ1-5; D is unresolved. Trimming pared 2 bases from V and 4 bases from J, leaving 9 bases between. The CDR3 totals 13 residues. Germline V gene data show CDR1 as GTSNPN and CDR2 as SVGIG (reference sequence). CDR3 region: CAWSRFENQPQHF. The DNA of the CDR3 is TGTGCCTGGAGTAGGTTTGAGAATCAGCCCCAGCATTTT.

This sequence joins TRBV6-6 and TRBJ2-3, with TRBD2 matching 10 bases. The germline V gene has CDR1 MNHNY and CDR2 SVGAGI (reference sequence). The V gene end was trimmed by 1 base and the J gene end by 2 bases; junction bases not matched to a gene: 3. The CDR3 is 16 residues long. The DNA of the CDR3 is TGTGCCAGCAGTTACTTAGCGGGGGGCCACACAGATACGCAGTATTTT. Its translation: CASSYLAGGHTDTQYF.

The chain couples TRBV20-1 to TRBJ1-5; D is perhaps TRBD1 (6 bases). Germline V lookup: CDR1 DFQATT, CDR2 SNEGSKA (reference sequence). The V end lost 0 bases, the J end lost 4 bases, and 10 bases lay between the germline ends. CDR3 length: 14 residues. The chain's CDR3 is CSAREGADNQPQHF. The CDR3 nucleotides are TGCAGTGCTAGAGAGGGGGCAGATAATCAGCCCCAGCATTTT.

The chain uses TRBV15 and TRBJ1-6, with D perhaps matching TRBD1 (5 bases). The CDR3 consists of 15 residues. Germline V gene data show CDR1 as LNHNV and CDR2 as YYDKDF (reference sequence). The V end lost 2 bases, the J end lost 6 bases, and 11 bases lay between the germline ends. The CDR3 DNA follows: TGTGCCACCAGCAGACAGAGTGGGGGTAATTCACCCCTCCACTTT. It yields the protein CATSRQSGGNSPLHF.

CDR3 loop: CASSVGAGLYEQYF. CDR3 in DNA: TGTGCCAGCAGCGTAGGCGCCGGTCTCTACGAGCAGTACTTC. This sequence joins TRBV9 and TRBJ2-7; D gene unclear. Trimming stripped 0 bases from V and 3 bases from J, with 10 bases between. CDR1 and CDR2 (germline): SGDLS, YYNGEE. The CDR3 extends over 14 amino acids.

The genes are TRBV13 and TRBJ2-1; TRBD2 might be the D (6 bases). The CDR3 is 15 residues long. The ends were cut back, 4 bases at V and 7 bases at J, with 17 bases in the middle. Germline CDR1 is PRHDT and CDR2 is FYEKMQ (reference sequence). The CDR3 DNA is TGTGCCAGCAGCTCGGCCATGCGGGGTAAAAATGAGCAGTTCTTC. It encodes CASSSAMRGKNEQFF.

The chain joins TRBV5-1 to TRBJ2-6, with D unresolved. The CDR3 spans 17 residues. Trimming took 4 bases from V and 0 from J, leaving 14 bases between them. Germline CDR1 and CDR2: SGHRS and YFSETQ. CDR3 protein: CASSDGSFSSGANVLTF. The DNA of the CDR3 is TGCGCCAGCAGCGACGGCAGTTTCAGCTCTGGGGCCAACGTCCTGACTTTC.

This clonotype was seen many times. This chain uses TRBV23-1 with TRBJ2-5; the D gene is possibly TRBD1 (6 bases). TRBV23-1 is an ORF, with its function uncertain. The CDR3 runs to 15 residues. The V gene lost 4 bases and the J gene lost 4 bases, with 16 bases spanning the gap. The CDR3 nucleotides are TGCGCCAGCAGTCTTTACGACAGGCGACGAGAGACCCAGTACTTC. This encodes CASSLYDRRRETQYF.

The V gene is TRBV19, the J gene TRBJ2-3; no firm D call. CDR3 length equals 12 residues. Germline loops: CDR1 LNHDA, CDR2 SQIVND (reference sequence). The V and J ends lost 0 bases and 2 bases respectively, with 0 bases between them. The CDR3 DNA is TGTGCCAGTAGTATAGACACAGATACGCAGTATTTT. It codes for CASSIDTDTQYF.

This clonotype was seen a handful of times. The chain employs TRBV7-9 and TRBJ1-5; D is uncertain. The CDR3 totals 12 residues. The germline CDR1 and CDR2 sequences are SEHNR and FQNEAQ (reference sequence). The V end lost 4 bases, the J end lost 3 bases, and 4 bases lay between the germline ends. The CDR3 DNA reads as TGTGCCAGCAGCTCCTTCAATCAGCCCCAGCATTTT. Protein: CASSSFNQPQHF.

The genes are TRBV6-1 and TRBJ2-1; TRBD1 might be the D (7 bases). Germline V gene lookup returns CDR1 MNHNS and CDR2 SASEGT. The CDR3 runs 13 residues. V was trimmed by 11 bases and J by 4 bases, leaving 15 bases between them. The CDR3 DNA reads TGTGCCGGGGGGCGGGACAGATACAATGAGCAGTTCTTC. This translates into CAGGRDRYNEQFF.

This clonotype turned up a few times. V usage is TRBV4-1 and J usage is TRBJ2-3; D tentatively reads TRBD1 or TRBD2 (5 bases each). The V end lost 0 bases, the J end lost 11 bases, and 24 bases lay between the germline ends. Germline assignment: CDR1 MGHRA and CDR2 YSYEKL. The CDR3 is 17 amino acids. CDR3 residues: CASSQDLFGFTGPMQYF. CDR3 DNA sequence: TGCGCCAGCAGCCAAGATCTCTTTGGCTTTACGGGACCTATGCAGTATTTT.

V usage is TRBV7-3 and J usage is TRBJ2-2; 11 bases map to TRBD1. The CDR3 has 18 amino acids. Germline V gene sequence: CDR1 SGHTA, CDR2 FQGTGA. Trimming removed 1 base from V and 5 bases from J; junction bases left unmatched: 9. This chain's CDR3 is CASSLMPGDRGLTGELFF. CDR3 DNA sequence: TGTGCCAGCAGCTTAATGCCCGGGGACAGGGGGTTGACCGGGGAGCTGTTTTTT.

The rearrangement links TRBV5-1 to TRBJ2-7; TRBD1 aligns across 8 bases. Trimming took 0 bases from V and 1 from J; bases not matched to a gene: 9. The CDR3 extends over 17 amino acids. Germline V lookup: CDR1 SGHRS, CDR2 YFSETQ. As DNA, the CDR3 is TGCGCCAGCAGCTTGGGCTTACGGACAGGGAGATCCTACGAGCAGTACTTC. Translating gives CASSLGLRTGRSYEQYF.